The text below deals with one T cell receptor (beta chain). The sample comes from a study of blood T cell repertoires in COVID-19. Across the whole study: The analysed material was cDNA or gDNA that came from T cells, B-cell-depleted T cells, or PBMCs.

The CDR3 has 15 residues. Sequenced by immunoSEQ multiplex PCR; TCRdb stores in-frame clones only, minus some. Of 250,000 to 350,000 clones in the sample, approximately 86% were seen once. The chain is built from TRBV21-1 and TRBJ2-3; the listed D gene, TRBD2, was not tested against the DNA. TRBV21-1 is a pseudogene locus. The source material was peripheral blood. This TCR was recovered from a woman between 45 and 65 years old who had recovered from COVID-19. The CDR3 is CASLTSGRGGDTQYF. In DNA form, the CDR3 reads TGTGCCAGCCTGACTAGCGGGAGGGGAGGAGATACGCAGTATTTT.